These 28 T cell receptor beta chains were sequenced from one sample in a study of control samples from healthy donors and cancer patients. Data came from immunoSEQ multiplex PCR; TCRdb stores just in-frame clones and leaves some out. The repertoire holds some 410,000 clones, with around 90% as singletons. The sequencing sample was made of PBMCs. The receptors shown here come from a man aged 40-55 years with head and neck cancer.

J is TRBJ1-3 and V is TRBV3-1 (or the pseudogene TRBV3-2), with D uncertain. Germline CDR1 and CDR2: LGHDT and YNNKEL (reference sequence). The length of the CDR3 is 16 residues. Trimming took 4 bases from V and 0 from J, leaving 13 bases between them. In DNA form, the CDR3 reads TGTGCCAGCAGCCCTTGGGAGGCCAGCTCTGGAAACACCATATATTTT. Translated: CASSPWEASSGNTIYF.

The rearrangement links TRBV10-3 to TRBJ2-3; the D gene is possibly TRBD1 (5 bases). Between the trimmed V and J ends, which lost 5 bases and 0 bases, there was a span of 15 bases. Germline V gives CDR1 ENHRY, CDR2 SYGVKD. CDR3 length: 16 residues. This CDR3 reads CAISPTSGLSTDTQYF. The DNA of the CDR3 is TGTGCCATCAGTCCAACCTCAGGGCTAAGCACAGATACGCAGTATTTT.

The rearrangement joins TRBV28 to TRBJ1-5, with a possible D match to TRBD1 (5 bases). The V gene lost 6 bases and the J gene lost 9 bases, with 15 bases spanning the gap. The CDR3 has 13 residues. From germline, CDR1 is MDHEN and CDR2 SYDVKM. Here the CDR3 reads CASSWGGAGPQHF. CDR3 bases: TGTGCCAGCAGCTGGGGAGGGGCTGGGCCCCAGCATTTT.

The chain joins TRBV7-3 to TRBJ2-1; no firm D call. CDR3 length equals 14 residues. V dropped 2 bases and J dropped 8 bases, with 13 bases sitting between them. Germline CDR1 reads SGHTA; CDR2 reads FQGTGA. The CDR3 spells CASSLGVSGDEQFF. CDR3 bases: TGTGCCAGCAGCTTAGGGGTATCCGGCGATGAGCAGTTCTTC.

This chain links TRBV5-1 with TRBJ2-1; 9 bases map to TRBD1. The CDR3 runs 16 residues. Germline CDR1 reads SGHRS; CDR2 reads YFSETQ. V shed 3 bases and J 1 base; nucleotides not matched to a gene: 5. The CDR3 is CASSSTGQGSYNEQFF. CDR3 sequence (DNA): TGCGCCAGCAGCTCAACGGGACAGGGTTCCTACAATGAGCAGTTCTTC.

CDR3 sequence: CASSQAWGSNQPQHF. DNA of the CDR3: TGTGCCAGCAGCCAAGCCTGGGGTAGCAATCAGCCCCAGCATTTT. The rearrangement uses TRBV3-1 (or the pseudogene TRBV3-2) and TRBJ1-5; D ambiguous. This CDR3 contains 15 residues. Germline V lookup: CDR1 LGHDT, CDR2 YNNKEL (reference sequence). V was cut by 1 base and J by 0 bases, with 7 bases left in between.

J is TRBJ1-1 and V is TRBV19; D not certain. CDR1 and CDR2 from the germline V gene are LNHDA and SQIVND (reference sequence). The CDR3 sequence is 12 residues long. V gave up 8 bases and J gave up 0 bases, with 7 bases separating them. DNA of the CDR3: TGTGCCAGTGGATTTTTGAACACTGAAGCTTTCTTT. Protein: CASGFLNTEAFF.

CDR3 residues: CASSRGGSFADRETQYF. As DNA, the CDR3 is TGTGCCAGCAGCCGCGGGGGTTCCTTTGCAGACAGAGAGACCCAGTACTTC. The chain carries TRBV11-3 and TRBJ2-5; 7 bases match TRBD2. CDR3 size: 17 residues. With V trimmed by 5 bases and J by 4 bases, 16 bases remained unmatched. Looked up from germline, CDR1 is SGHNT and CDR2 is YENEEA.

This chain uses TRBV7-3 with TRBJ2-2; 8 bases line up with TRBD1. Germline lookup yields CDR1 SGHTA and CDR2 FQGTGA. The CDR3 has 15 amino acids. The trim removed 5 bases at V and 2 bases at J, leaving 4 bases unmatched. The CDR3 nucleotides are TGTGCCAGCAGCCCGGACAGGGCCAACACCGGGGAGCTGTTTTTT. Encoded protein: CASSPDRANTGELFF.

V gene TRBV19 combines with J gene TRBJ2-2; TRBD1 agrees at 7 bases. The germline V gene has CDR1 LNHDA and CDR2 SQIVND (reference sequence). The CDR3 runs to 17 residues. After removal of 4 bases from V and 1 base from J, the junction contained 9 bases not matched to a gene. The CDR3 is CASSSDRDSENTGELFF. CDR3 coding DNA: TGTGCCAGTAGTAGCGACCGGGACAGTGAGAACACCGGGGAGCTGTTTTTT.

The chain carries TRBV4-2 and TRBJ1-6, with D unresolved. This CDR3 region has 12 residues. Trimming removed 4 bases at V and 9 bases at J, with 7 bases between. Germline CDR1 reads LGHNA; CDR2 reads YNFKEQ. CDR3 amino acids: CASSPTGSPLHF. In DNA, the CDR3 is TGTGCCAGCAGCCCCACGGGTTCACCCCTCCACTTT.

V and J are TRBV7-9 and TRBJ2-4; weak D call: TRBD2 (5 bases). The V gene lost 2 bases and the J gene lost 1 base, with 15 bases spanning the gap. Germline V gene lookup returns CDR1 SEHNR and CDR2 FQNEAQ (reference sequence). This CDR3 region has 17 residues. The CDR3 sequence: CASSLIEGTLAKNIQYF. The CDR3 coding sequence is TGTGCCAGCAGCTTAATTGAGGGAACCTTGGCCAAAAACATTCAGTACTTC.

The chain combines TRBV27 with TRBJ1-6; no clear D. The germline V gene encodes CDR1 MNHEY and CDR2 SMNVEV (reference sequence). Deletions cut 3 bases from V and 0 bases from J, with 12 bases between. There are 17 residues in the CDR3. CDR3 coding DNA: TGTGCCAGCAGTTTTAGGACCGCAAGCTCCTATAATTCACCCCTCCACTTT. Its translation is CASSFRTASSYNSPLHF.

The chain combines TRBV4-1 with TRBJ2-7; no clear D gene. This CDR3 is 14 amino acids long. Trimming removed 4 bases at V and 0 bases at J, with 10 bases between. Per germline, CDR1 MGHRA and CDR2 YSYEKL. The DNA for the CDR3 is TGCGCCAGCAGCCCCTTGGGAAGCTCCTACGAGCAGTACTTC. Translation: CASSPLGSSYEQYF.

The chain joins TRBV27 to TRBJ1-1; a weak D match, TRBD1 (5 bases). V was trimmed by 6 bases and J by 6 bases, leaving 11 bases between them. CDR3 length equals 12 residues. Germline CDR1 reads MNHEY; CDR2 reads SMNVEV (reference sequence). The CDR3 here is CASRRGAAEAFF. In DNA, the CDR3 is TGTGCCAGCAGACGGGGCGCCGCTGAAGCTTTCTTT.

In this sample, this clone turned up once. The chain links TRBV5-1 to TRBJ1-1; D not certain. The CDR3 spans 15 residues. Germline CDR1 reads SGHRS; CDR2 reads YFSETQ. Trimming stripped 0 bases from V and 7 bases from J, with 16 bases between. CDR3 residues: CASSLEDWAGFEAFF. As DNA, the CDR3 is TGCGCCAGCAGCTTGGAAGACTGGGCGGGTTTTGAAGCTTTCTTT.

This sequence joins TRBV4-3 and TRBJ2-7; TRBD1 agrees at 9 bases. V lost 0 bases to trimming and J lost 4 bases; unmatched junction nucleotides: 4. The CDR3 has 15 residues. Germline V gene data show CDR1 as LGHNA and CDR2 as YSLEER. The CDR3 reads CASSQEWGTGYEQYF. The CDR3 nucleotides read TGCGCCAGCAGCCAAGAGTGGGGGACAGGGTACGAGCAGTACTTC.

The rearrangement uses TRBV4-1 and TRBJ1-2, with a possible D match to TRBD1 (6 bases). From germline, CDR1 is MGHRA and CDR2 YSYEKL. V lost 0 bases to trimming and J lost 0 bases, with 8 bases between them. This CDR3 has 15 amino acids. The CDR3 bases are TGCGCCAGCAGCCAAGATCGGACAGCTAACTATGGCTACACCTTC. Its protein product is CASSQDRTANYGYTF.

The V call is TRBV2, the J call TRBJ2-7; D might be TRBD2 (6 bases). CDR3 length: 15 residues. Trimming left V 7 bases short and J 7 bases short, with 23 bases between. Germline V gene sequence: CDR1 SNHLY, CDR2 FYNNEI. This chain's CDR3 is CASTYGGLRLTEQYF. The CDR3 coding sequence is TGTGCCAGCACCTATGGGGGACTCCGTTTGACAGAGCAGTACTTC.

The chain uses TRBV6-2 or TRBV6-3 and TRBJ2-7, with D tentatively TRBD1 (6 bases). The CDR3 sequence is 14 residues long. Trimming pared 5 bases from V and 2 bases from J, leaving 13 bases between. Germline V gene data show CDR1 as MNHEY and CDR2 as SVGEGT. The CDR3 region is CASSPQGSPYEQYF. The CDR3 DNA sequence: TGTGCCAGCAGTCCACAGGGCTCCCCCTACGAGCAGTACTTC.

The V call is TRBV27, the J call TRBJ2-5; D is perhaps TRBD2 (6 bases). This CDR3 has 16 amino acids. V dropped 6 bases and J dropped 1 base, with 18 bases sitting between them. The germline V gene encodes CDR1 MNHEY and CDR2 SMNVEV (reference sequence). As DNA, the CDR3 is TGTGCCAGCAGGCCGACGGGGGAAGGGATCCAAGAGACCCAGTACTTC. Encoded protein: CASRPTGEGIQETQYF.

The J gene is TRBJ2-5, the V gene TRBV7-3; D perhaps matches TRBD2 (5 bases). The CDR3 extends over 14 amino acids. The ends were cut back, 3 bases at V and 4 bases at J, with 12 bases in the middle. Germline V gene data show CDR1 as SGHTA and CDR2 as FQGTGA. CDR3 sequence: CASSLGRSGETQYF. The DNA of the CDR3 is TGTGCCAGCAGCTTGGGGAGATCGGGAGAGACCCAGTACTTC.

This chain joins TRBV16 and TRBJ1-5, with a tentative D call TRBD1 (6 bases). Germline loops: CDR1 KGHSY, CDR2 FQNENV. Trimming took off 4 bases at V and 3 bases at J, with 10 bases between the two ends. This CDR3 contains 14 residues. The CDR3 is CASSPGQYNQPQHF. The CDR3 nucleotides read TGTGCCAGCAGCCCAGGACAGTACAATCAGCCCCAGCATTTT. Based on the CDR3 plus reference TRBV16 and TRBJ1-5, the full variable domain is GEEVAQTPKHLVRGEGQKAKLYCAPIKGHSYVFWYQQVLKNEFKFLISFQNENVFDETGMPKERFSAKCLPNSPCSLEIQATKLEDSAVYFCASSPGQYNQPQHFGDGTRLSIL.

The rearrangement uses TRBV7-2 and TRBJ2-3; D is ambiguous. This CDR3 is built from 16 residues. The V gene lost 5 bases and the J gene lost 0 bases, with 15 bases spanning the gap. Germline V CDR1 and CDR2: SGHTA, FQGNSA. CDR3: CASSPPNGRSTDTQYF. The CDR3 DNA reads TGTGCCAGCAGCCCCCCGAATGGGCGTAGCACAGATACGCAGTATTTT.

The chain is built from TRBV3-1 (or the pseudogene TRBV3-2) and TRBJ1-5; no clear D. V was trimmed by 0 bases and J by 5 bases, leaving 5 bases between them. There are 13 residues in the CDR3. CDR1 and CDR2 from the germline V gene are LGHDT and YNNKEL (reference sequence). The CDR3 region is CASSQDLHQPQHF. CDR3 DNA sequence: TGTGCCAGCAGCCAAGATTTACATCAGCCCCAGCATTTT.

This chain connects TRBV9 to TRBJ2-3, with 8 bases that match TRBD1. This CDR3 is 14 amino acids long. The V and J ends lost 2 bases and 6 bases, in that order; junction bases with no gene match: 5. Per the germline V gene, CDR1 is SGDLS and CDR2 is YYNGEE. The CDR3 nucleotides read TGTGCCAGCAGCGTTCAGGGGGCTTCGGATACGCAGTATTTT. It yields the protein CASSVQGASDTQYF. Looking up the rest from reference TRBV9 and TRBJ2-3 gives the full variable domain: DSGVTQTPKHLITATGQRVTLRCSPRSGDLSVYWYQQSLDQGLQFLIQYYNGEERAKGNILERFSAQQFPDLHSELNLSSLELGDSALYFCASSVQGASDTQYFGPGTRLTVL.

This clone has only one observation. The junction differs from germline at one of its ends, possibly a read error. The gene calls are TRBV4-3 and TRBJ1-6; tentative D call: TRBD1 (6 bases). CDR1 and CDR2 (germline): LGHNA, YSLEER. There are 16 residues in the CDR3. In DNA form, the CDR3 reads TGCGCCAGCAGCCAAGATGGGGGCAGGGGTAATACACCCCTCCACTTT. Residues: CASSQDGGRGNTPLHF.

CDR3 nucleotides: TGTGCCAGCAGTGAAATCCCAGGCTCCTACAATGAGCAGTTCTTC. It codes for CASSEIPGSYNEQFF. The V and J genes are TRBV2 and TRBJ2-1; D is unclear. The CDR3 runs 15 residues. Germline lookup yields CDR1 SNHLY and CDR2 FYNNEI. The V gene lost 2 bases and the J gene lost 0 bases, with 8 bases spanning the gap.